Listed below are T cell receptor beta chains from one sample, sequenced in a study of OX40 agonist ivuxolimab in advanced cancers. Generated by immunoSEQ multiplex PCR, the TCRdb table keeps only in-frame clones and is missing some. The sample shows 65,000 to 75,000 clones, roughly four fifths of them seen only once. The input for sequencing was CD4+ or CD8+ T cells sorted from blood, taken in a trial of the OX40 agonist ivuxolimab. The receptors shown here come from an adult with an advanced solid tumor such as melanoma, head and neck, liver or kidney cancer. CDR3s include the opening cysteine and the closing phenylalanine or tryptophan. D genes are given only for firm matches. The size entry is marked missing in some rows and otherwise reads once, few, many or a size class.

TRBJ2-1	.	TRBV5-1	few	CASSDSSVSYNEQFF	TGCGCCAGCAGCGATTCTAGCGTCTCCTACAATGAGCAGTTCTTC
TRBJ1-5	.	TRBV6-1	.	CATQETFSNQPQHF	TGTGCCACTCAGGAGACATTTAGCAATCAGCCCCAGCATTTT
TRBJ1-2	TRBD1	TRBV10-3	.	CAISAGGRGYTF	TGTGCCATCAGCGCAGGGGGCCGTGGCTACACCTTC
TRBJ2-3	.	TRBV2	.	CASSQPGTASTDTQYF	TGTGCCAGCAGTCAACCCGGGACGGCTAGCACAGATACGCAGTATTTT
TRBJ2-3	.	TRBV2	.	CASSQTTSTDTQYF	TGTGCCAGCAGTCAGACTACGAGCACAGATACGCAGTATTTT
TRBJ2-1	.	TRBV7-9	once	CASSLVLESEQFF	TGTGCCAGCAGCTTGGTATTGGAATCTGAGCAGTTCTTC
TRBJ1-2	.	TRBV16	.	CASSQVHRLLYGYTF	TGTGCCAGCAGCCAAGTCCATCGGCTACTCTATGGCTACACCTTC
TRBJ1-1	TRBD1	TRBV5-1	.	CASTNRQGAMGTEAFF	TGCGCCAGCACTAACCGACAGGGGGCGATGGGCACTGAAGCTTTCTTT
TRBJ2-2	TRBD1	TRBV5-4	.	CASSSDRGRFTGELFF	TGTGCCAGCAGCTCAGACAGGGGGCGGTTCACCGGGGAGCTGTTTTTT
TRBJ1-2	.	TRBV9	.	CASSARGATRSGYTF	TGTGCCAGCAGCGCCCGTGGGGCAACCCGGTCTGGCTACACCTTC
TRBJ2-1	TRBD1	TRBV5-1	.	CASSLGTASYNEQFF	TGCGCCAGCAGCTTAGGGACAGCTTCCTACAATGAGCAGTTCTTC
TRBJ2-2	.	TRBV4-1	.	CASSQQGRTGELFF	TGCGCCAGCAGCCAACAGGGACGCACCGGGGAGCTGTTTTTT
TRBJ1-5	.	TRBV7-2	.	CASSPGGTSNQPQHF	TGTGCCAGCAGTCCGGGAGGGACGAGCAATCAGCCCCAGCATTTT
TRBJ2-1	TRBD2	TRBV25-1	.	CASSEESTSGSDEQFF	TGTGCCAGCAGTGAAGAGTCGACTAGCGGCTCGGATGAGCAGTTCTTC
TRBJ2-5	.	TRBV5-1	few	CASSPTGYETQYF	TGCGCCAGCAGCCCGACAGGTTATGAGACCCAGTACTTC
TRBJ2-3	.	TRBV7-9	.	CASSLGLAGTDTQYF	TGTGCCAGCAGCTTAGGGTTAGCGGGCACAGATACGCAGTATTTT
TRBJ2-3	.	TRBV7-8	.	CASSQHTSGSADTQYF	TGTGCCAGCAGCCAACACACGAGCGGTTCCGCAGATACGCAGTATTTT
TRBJ1-2	.	TRBV2	.	CASSDSNYGYTF	TGTGCCAGCAGTGACTCAAACTATGGCTACACCTTC
TRBJ1-2	.	TRBV28	.	CASSLTDSLYGYTF	TGTGCCAGCAGTTTAACGGACAGCCTCTATGGCTACACCTTC
TRBJ1-2	.	TRBV28	once	CAAGPSQGYGYTF	TGTGCCGCGGGGCCATCTCAGGGCTATGGCTACACCTTC
TRBJ1-6	.	TRBV27	.	CASSFQRAGGSPLHF	TGTGCCAGCAGTTTTCAACGGGCGGGAGGGTCACCCCTCCACTTT
TRBJ1-5	.	TRBV18	.	CASSQEENQPQHF	TGTGCCAGCTCACAGGAGGAGAATCAGCCCCAGCATTTT